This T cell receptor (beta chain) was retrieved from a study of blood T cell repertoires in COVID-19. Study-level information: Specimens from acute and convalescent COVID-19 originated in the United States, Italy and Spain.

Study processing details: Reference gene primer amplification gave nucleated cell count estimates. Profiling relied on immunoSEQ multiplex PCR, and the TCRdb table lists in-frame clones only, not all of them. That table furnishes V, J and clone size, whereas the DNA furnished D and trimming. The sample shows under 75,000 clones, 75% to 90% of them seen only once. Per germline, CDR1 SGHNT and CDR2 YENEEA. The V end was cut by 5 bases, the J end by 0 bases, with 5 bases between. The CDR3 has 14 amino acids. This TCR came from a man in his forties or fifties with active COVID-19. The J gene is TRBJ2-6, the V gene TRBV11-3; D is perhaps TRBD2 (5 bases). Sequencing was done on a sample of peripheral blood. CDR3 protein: CASSEGSGANVLTF. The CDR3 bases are TGTGCCAGCAGCGAGGGCTCTGGGGCCAACGTCCTGACTTTC.